These T cell receptor beta chains were read from a single sample in a study of early T cells in non-severe SARS-CoV-2 infection. MiXCR, run by TCRdb on the 5' RACE reads, gives a single entry per CDR3 protein. The repertoire has under 85,000 distinct CDR3 sequences, about 10% of them found once; the top ten carry 4.5% to 7%. Sequenced here: whole blood, sampled at baseline. The receptors stem from an adult who was a healthcare worker with PCR-confirmed SARS-CoV-2 infection or an uninfected control (not recorded which). CDR3s include the opening cysteine and the closing phenylalanine or tryptophan. A D gene is named only where the DNA matches it firmly. A row's size may be missing; if present it is once, few, many or a size class.

size,length,V,D,J,DNA,CDR3
many,14,TRBV7-3,NA,TRBJ2-7,TGTGCCAGCAGCTTAGGCGGGATCAGGGGCGAGCAGTACTTC,CASSLGGIRGEQYF
NA,16,TRBV12-3/TRBV12-4,NA,TRBJ1-5,TGTCCCAGCAGTTCCCTCGCATCTCCATTGGGCCAGCCCCAGCATTTT,CPSSSLASPLGQPQHF
NA,16,TRBV10-3,TRBD2,TRBJ2-1,TGTGCCACCAAACCAAGACTAGCGGGGGGGCCAGGTGAGCAGTTCTTC,CATKPRLAGGPGEQFF
NA,16,TRBV7-2,TRBD2,TRBJ2-1,TGTGCCAGCAGGCTACTAGCGGGCGGGGGATACAATGAGCAGTTCTTC,CASRLLAGGGYNEQFF
NA,11,TRBV29-1,NA,TRBJ2-7,TGCAGCGTTCTCCTCTCCTACGAGCAGTACTTC,CSVLLSYEQYF
NA,14,TRBV20-1,TRBD2,TRBJ2-1,TGCAGTGCTCCGCCCCTAGCGGGAACGACTGAGCAGTTCTTC,CSAPPLAGTTEQFF
few,18,TRBV5-1,TRBD1,TRBJ2-6,TGCGCCAGCAGCTTGGGACAGGGTCCCCTCTCTGGGGCCAACGTCCTGACTTTC,CASSLGQGPLSGANVLTF
NA,15,TRBV4-1,NA,TRBJ2-5,TGCGCCAGCAGCCAAGATAGGTCTCCCCAAGAGACCCAGTACTTC,CASSQDRSPQETQYF
NA,13,TRBV7-9,NA,TRBJ2-5,TGTGCCAGCAGCGCAGGCCATCGGGAGACCCAGTACTTC,CASSAGHRETQYF
NA,12,TRBV29-1,TRBD1,TRBJ2-5,TGCAGCGCTCGGACAGGCCAAGAGACCCAGTACTTC,CSARTGQETQYF
many,16,TRBV2,NA,TRBJ1-5,TGTGCCAGCAGTGCCCCCCGGGCAGTACAGAATCAGCCCCAGCATTTT,CASSAPRAVQNQPQHF
many,16,TRBV4-1,NA,TRBJ1-2,TGCGCCAGCAGCCAAGATCGGTTTCTTATTAACTATGGCTACACCTTC,CASSQDRFLINYGYTF
NA,14,TRBV6-2/TRBV6-3,TRBD2,TRBJ2-1,TGTGCCAGCATTTTAGCGGGGGGGAGCAATGAGCAGTTCTTC,CASILAGGSNEQFF
NA,14,TRBV12-3/TRBV12-4,TRBD1,TRBJ2-2,TGTGCCAGCAGACGGACAGGGGATACCGGGGAGCTGTTTTTT,CASRRTGDTGELFF
NA,13,TRBV7-9,NA,TRBJ1-1,TGTGCCAGCACCCCGAACATTGGACCTGAAGCTTTCTTT,CASTPNIGPEAFF
NA,19,TRBV5-1,TRBD1,TRBJ1-4,TGCGCCAGCAGCTTGGGGATACACGGACAGGGAGGAAGTAATGAAAAACTGTTTTTT,CASSLGIHGQGGSNEKLFF
NA,14,TRBV5-1,TRBD1,TRBJ1-1,TGCGCCAGCAGCTTGACAGGGGGAAGCACTGAAGCTTTCTTT,CASSLTGGSTEAFF
few,12,TRBV10-2,NA,TRBJ2-1,TGCGCCAGCAGCCTCCTATACAATGAGCAGTTCTTC,CASSLLYNEQFF
few,14,TRBV19,TRBD2,TRBJ2-7,TGTGCCAGTAGACGAGAGCGGGAAGCTGACGAGCAGTACTTC,CASRREREADEQYF
NA,12,TRBV5-4,NA,TRBJ1-6,TGTGCCAGCAATATGGGGAATTCACCCCTCCACTTT,CASNMGNSPLHF
many,11,TRBV10-3,NA,TRBJ2-7,TGTGCCATCAGTGATCGGGGCGAGCAGTACTTC,CAISDRGEQYF
many,16,TRBV7-9,TRBD1,TRBJ2-3,TGTGCCAGCACTCGACAGGGGACCATTTTCTCAGATACGCAGTATTTT,CASTRQGTIFSDTQYF
many,13,TRBV29-1,NA,TRBJ2-5,TGCAGCGTTGAAAAGGGTAACCAAGAGACCCAGTACTTC,CSVEKGNQETQYF
many,14,TRBV6-2/TRBV6-3,NA,TRBJ1-2,TGTGCCAGCAGCCGCCCTGACGCATGGGATGGCTACACCTTC,CASSRPDAWDGYTF
NA,16,TRBV12-5,TRBD2,TRBJ2-1,TGTGCTAGTGGACTTGGGGGACTAGCGGGACCCAATGAGCAGTTCTTC,CASGLGGLAGPNEQFF
NA,14,TRBV7-2,NA,TRBJ2-1,TGTGCCAGCAGCTTAGCGGGGGAGGTTGTTGAGCAGTTCTTC,CASSLAGEVVEQFF
few,13,TRBV19,TRBD2,TRBJ2-7,TGTGCCAGTAGCCTAGCGGGAGGGACCGAGCAGTACTTC,CASSLAGGTEQYF
NA,14,TRBV7-2,TRBD2,TRBJ2-5,TGTGCCAGCAGCCCCCGAGCGGGAGTAGAGACCCAGTACTTC,CASSPRAGVETQYF
few,12,TRBV12-3/TRBV12-4,NA,TRBJ2-3,TGTGCCAGCAGTTTAATGGGAAATACGCAGTATTTT,CASSLMGNTQYF
many,14,TRBV29-1,TRBD2,TRBJ2-3,TGCAGCGTCATAGCGGGGCCTTCGGGGGACACGCAGTATTTT,CSVIAGPSGDTQYF
many,13,TRBV6-6,TRBD2,TRBJ2-5,TGTGCCAGCAGGAACCCCGGGAGGGAGACCCAGTACTTC,CASRNPGRETQYF
many,13,TRBV2,NA,TRBJ2-7,TGTGCCAGCAGTGAAGAGCGGTTCCACGAGCAGTACTTC,CASSEERFHEQYF
NA,16,TRBV7-2,NA,TRBJ1-1,TGTGCCAGCAGTGTTCGACTGAGGGGGTTTAACACTGAAGCTTTCTTT,CASSVRLRGFNTEAFF
few,13,TRBV20-1,TRBD1,TRBJ2-5,TGCAGTGCTAGAGATATCAGGGGGGAGACCCAGTACTTC,CSARDIRGETQYF
few,11,TRBV3-1,NA,TRBJ2-7,TGTGCCAGCAGCCAGCAGGGCGAGCAGTACTTC,CASSQQGEQYF
NA,17,TRBV6-6,TRBD2,TRBJ2-2,TGTGCCAGCAGTTATTATTTGGGACTAGCGGATACCGGGGAGCTGTTTTTT,CASSYYLGLADTGELFF
few,11,TRBV29-1,NA,TRBJ2-3,TGCAGCGTTGATCAGGGGGATACGCAGTATTTT,CSVDQGDTQYF
many,14,TRBV7-9,TRBD2,TRBJ2-7,TGTGCCAGCAGCCCCAGCGGGAGCTCCTACGAGCAGTACTTC,CASSPSGSSYEQYF
many,14,TRBV7-8,NA,TRBJ2-5,TGTGCCAGCAGCTCCCAAGGGTCCCATCAGACCCAGTACTTC,CASSSQGSHQTQYF
many,13,TRBV30,NA,TRBJ1-2,TGTGCCCATCGGGGGGATCTTTGGTATGGCTACACCTTC,CAHRGDLWYGYTF
many,17,TRBV5-4,TRBD2,TRBJ2-7,TGTGCCAGCAGCTTGGATAATCTAGCGGGCCTCACCTACGAGCAGTACTTC,CASSLDNLAGLTYEQYF
few,14,TRBV29-1,NA,TRBJ1-1,TGCAGCGTTGCAGGTCGCAGGGGTCGCGCTGAAGCTTTCTTT,CSVAGRRGRAEAFF
few,12,TRBV29-1,TRBD1,TRBJ1-1,TGCAGCGCCGGGACAGGAGGGACTGAAGCTTTCTTT,CSAGTGGTEAFF
few,14,TRBV24-1,NA,TRBJ1-1,TGTGCCACCAGTGACTCCCCACGCGGGAGTCCAGCTTTCTTT,CATSDSPRGSPAFF
few,14,TRBV7-9,NA,TRBJ1-5,TGTGCCAGCAGCAACCGGGAATCCAATCAGCCCCAGCATTTT,CASSNRESNQPQHF
many,15,TRBV5-4,TRBD1,TRBJ1-6,TGTGCCAGCAACGAAGGGACAGGGGCTAATTCACCCCTCCACTTT,CASNEGTGANSPLHF
NA,14,TRBV20-1,NA,TRBJ1-1,TGCAGTGCTAGAGAAGGCCCGATGAACACTGAAGCTTTCTTT,CSAREGPMNTEAFF
NA,13,TRBV5-1,TRBD1,TRBJ2-1,TGCGCCAGCAGCACAAGACAGGGCATTGAGCAGTTCTTC,CASSTRQGIEQFF
many,14,TRBV20-1,NA,TRBJ2-1,TGCAGTGCTAAGAGCGGAGGACTGTACAATGAGCAGTTCTTC,CSAKSGGLYNEQFF
NA,16,TRBV5-1,NA,TRBJ1-1,TGCGCCAGCAGCTTGGAGCTCGGGGAAGGTGGCACTGAAGCTTTCTTT,CASSLELGEGGTEAFF
NA,15,TRBV27,NA,TRBJ1-1,TGTGCCAGCAGTTCAAATGGGGGGGCCAACACTGAAGCTTTCTTT,CASSSNGGANTEAFF
few,13,TRBV20-1,NA,TRBJ1-1,TGCAGTGCTAGTGAAGGGGATTACACTGAAGCTTTCTTT,CSASEGDYTEAFF
many,16,TRBV5-1,NA,TRBJ2-2,TGCGCCAGCAGCTACAACAATGTCTTGAACACCGGGGAGCTGTTTTTT,CASSYNNVLNTGELFF
few,16,TRBV7-6,NA,TRBJ1-6,TGTGCCAGCAGCTTAGTTAGGGACGGTCAGAATTCACCCCTCCACTTT,CASSLVRDGQNSPLHF
NA,14,TRBV5-1,NA,TRBJ2-7,TGCGCCAGCAGCTCCGGACATGGCGGCTACGAGCAGTACTTC,CASSSGHGGYEQYF
few,16,TRBV30,NA,TRBJ2-6,TGTGCCTGGAGTGTAGGGACGCTCTCTGGGGCCAACGTCCTGACTTTC,CAWSVGTLSGANVLTF
NA,13,TRBV6-5,NA,TRBJ1-1,TGTGCCAGCAGTTACACACGCGGGACAGAAGCTTTCTTT,CASSYTRGTEAFF
few,18,TRBV7-2,NA,TRBJ1-1,TGTGCCAGCAGCTTAGATATTATCGGGGGGCCGAGGAACACTGAAGCTTTCTTT,CASSLDIIGGPRNTEAFF
many,10,TRBV27,NA,TRBJ2-7,TGTAAGAAAAGCTCCTACGAGCAGTACTTC,CKKSSYEQYF
few,13,TRBV7-2,NA,TRBJ2-7,TGTGCCAGCAGCCGTAACCCCCCCTACGAGCAGTACTTC,CASSRNPPYEQYF